This is a list of T cell receptor beta chains from one sample in a study of blood T cell repertoires in COVID-19. Only in-frame clones appear in the TCRdb table, and some are missing; sequencing was by immunoSEQ multiplex PCR. Seen here are roughly 70,000 clones, around nine tenths observed once, and the top ten hold approximately 8%. Sequenced material: peripheral blood. These receptors were taken from a human donor in a cohort sampled during active COVID-19. CDR3s include the opening cysteine and the closing phenylalanine or tryptophan. The D gene is left open where the match is weak. Rows give clone size only sometimes, using once, few, many, or a class for an expanded clone.

D	V	J	size	CDR3	DNA
NA	TRBV30	TRBJ1-5	NA	CAWSVKGGNQPQHF	TGTGCCTGGAGTGTAAAGGGAGGGAACCAGCCCCAGCATTTT
NA	TRBV2	TRBJ2-5	NA	CASKVGLEETQYF	TGTGCCAGCAAGGTGGGGCTAGAAGAGACCCAGTACTTC
NA	TRBV27	TRBJ2-1	NA	CASSFRPGNNPNEQFF	TGTGCCAGCAGTTTTCGCCCAGGGAATAACCCCAATGAGCAGTTCTTC
NA	TRBV7-6	TRBJ1-1	few	CASSSLEEAFF	TGTGCCAGCAGCTCCCTGGAGGAAGCTTTCTTT
TRBD1	TRBV6-5	TRBJ1-4	NA	CASKRTGTTNEKLFF	TGTGCCAGCAAGCGGACAGGGACAACTAATGAAAAACTGTTTTTT
NA	TRBV5-1	TRBJ1-3	NA	CASSLAQARRDTIYF	TGCGCCAGCAGCTTGGCCCAGGCCCGGCGGGACACCATATATTTT
NA	TRBV6-1	TRBJ1-2	NA	CASSEAPGDGYTF	TGTGCCAGCAGTGAAGCACCCGGGGATGGCTACACCTTC
TRBD1	TRBV29-1	TRBJ2-6	NA	CSVEVYKGQGAPGANVLTF	TGCAGCGTTGAAGTGTACAAAGGACAGGGGGCGCCTGGGGCCAACGTCCTGACTTTC
TRBD1	TRBV5-6	TRBJ2-7	NA	CASSEGAVPYEQYF	TGTGCCAGCTCTGAGGGGGCCGTTCCCTACGAGCAGTACTTC
NA	TRBV10-1	TRBJ1-1	NA	CASRKTRKTEAFF	TGCGCCAGCAGGAAAACCAGGAAGACTGAAGCTTTCTTT
TRBD1	TRBV6-1	TRBJ1-2	NA	CASSEPGTGANYGYTF	TGTGCCAGCAGTGAACCCGGGACAGGGGCTAACTATGGCTACACCTTC
TRBD1	TRBV3-1/TRBV3-2	TRBJ1-2	NA	CASSQGEDRTGGVRYYGYTF	TGTGCCAGCAGCCAAGGAGAAGACCGGACAGGGGGCGTTAGGTACTATGGCTACACCTTC
NA	TRBV5-6	TRBJ2-7	NA	CASSYGSPLWEQYF	TGTGCCAGCAGCTACGGGAGCCCACTGTGGGAGCAGTACTTC
NA	TRBV2	TRBJ2-6	NA	CASSGTDSSGANVLTF	TGTGCCAGCAGTGGTACCGACAGCTCTGGGGCCAACGTCCTGACTTTC
TRBD1	TRBV5-4	TRBJ1-2	NA	CASSPSPGTGTYGYTF	TGTGCCAGCAGCCCGAGTCCCGGGACAGGGACCTATGGCTACACCTTC
TRBD2	TRBV4-1	TRBJ2-7	NA	CASSHVAGGIYEQYF	TGCGCCAGCAGCCACGTAGCGGGGGGGATCTACGAGCAGTACTTC
NA	TRBV19	TRBJ1-2	NA	CASIGQGYYGYTF	TGTGCCAGTATAGGGCAGGGGTACTATGGCTACACCTTC
NA	TRBV18	TRBJ2-7	NA	CASSPAGIVHEQYF	TGTGCCAGCTCACCAGCAGGGATAGTCCACGAGCAGTACTTC
NA	TRBV20-1	TRBJ1-6	NA	CSASSGNSPLHF	TGCAGTGCTAGTTCCGGGAATTCACCCCTCCACTTT
TRBD2	TRBV6-2/TRBV6-3	TRBJ2-5	NA	CASSYENSGGSQETQYF	TGTGCCAGCAGTTACGAAAATAGCGGGGGGAGCCAAGAGACCCAGTACTTC
NA	TRBV6-5	TRBJ2-7	NA	CASRHGRDTYEQYF	TGTGCCAGCAGGCATGGGAGGGACACCTACGAGCAGTACTTC
TRBD1	TRBV18	TRBJ2-7	NA	CASSPTRQGAYEQYF	TGTGCCAGCTCACCAACCAGACAGGGGGCCTACGAGCAGTACTTC
NA	TRBV5-6	TRBJ1-1	NA	CASSLSHRDDEAFF	TGTGCCAGCAGCTTGTCCCACAGGGACGATGAAGCTTTCTTT
NA	TRBV3-1/TRBV3-2	TRBJ1-1	NA	CASSQDLQGDTEAFF	TGTGCCAGCAGCCAAGATCTTCAAGGAGACACTGAAGCTTTCTTT